Below, 12 T cell receptor beta chains from the same sample are listed, as sequenced in a study of blood T cell repertoires in COVID-19. Using immunoSEQ multiplex PCR, the repertoire was profiled, and TCRdb retains in-frame clones only, with some absent. The sample holds roughly 150,000 clones, around four fifths seen once. Material for sequencing was peripheral blood. These receptors were collected from a woman aged 70-85 years who had recovered from COVID-19.

This clone was seen only once. This chain joins TRBV9 and TRBJ1-3; D is ambiguous. The CDR3 contains 14 residues. Deletions cut 4 bases from V and 0 bases from J, with 8 bases between. CDR1 is SGDLS and CDR2 is YYNGEE in the germline V gene. CDR3 sequence: CASSPRGSGNTIYF. Here the CDR3 DNA reads TGTGCCAGCAGCCCCCGGGGCTCTGGAAACACCATATATTTT.

This chain's CDR3 is CASSIDVAGPRETQYF. Here the CDR3 DNA reads TGTGCCAGTAGTATCGATGTGGCGGGGCCCAGGGAGACCCAGTACTTC. The V call is TRBV19, the J call TRBJ2-5, with D possibly being TRBD2 (6 bases). The CDR3 totals 16 residues. V lost 3 bases and J lost 5, with 19 bases in between. Per germline, CDR1 LNHDA and CDR2 SQIVND (reference sequence).

The rearrangement links TRBV2 to TRBJ1-4; D not certain. V lost 1 base to trimming and J lost 14 bases, with 14 bases between them. Germline V gene sequence: CDR1 SNHLY, CDR2 FYNNEI. The CDR3 sequence is 13 residues long. The chain's CDR3 is CASSEGSPWALFF. CDR3 DNA sequence: TGTGCCAGCAGTGAAGGTTCCCCCTGGGCGCTGTTTTTT.

This clone was seen once. The CDR3 here is CASSQVPQGLGLNTEAFF. The CDR3 nucleotides are TGCGCCAGCAGCCAAGTCCCCCAGGGCCTGGGGTTGAACACTGAAGCTTTCTTT. The V gene is TRBV4-1, the J gene TRBJ1-1; weak D call: TRBD1 (5 bases). The germline CDR1 and CDR2 sequences are MGHRA and YSYEKL. This CDR3 is built from 18 residues. The V end lost 1 base, the J end lost 0 bases, and 18 bases lay between the germline ends.

V and J are TRBV2 and TRBJ1-1; D not certain. CDR1 is SNHLY, CDR2 FYNNEI, per germline. This CDR3 contains 13 residues. V dropped 7 bases and J dropped 0 bases, with 9 bases sitting between them. CDR3 protein: CASMAEMNTEAFF. Written as DNA, the CDR3 is TGTGCCAGCATGGCCGAAATGAACACTGAAGCTTTCTTT.

The gene calls are TRBV30 and TRBJ1-1; D is perhaps TRBD1 (5 bases). The CDR3 has 12 amino acids. The germline V and J ends were trimmed by 3 bases and 6 bases, with 11 bases remaining between them. Germline V gene data show CDR1 as GTSNPN and CDR2 as SVGIG (reference sequence). The CDR3 is CAWSWGGAEAFF. The CDR3 DNA follows: TGTGCCTGGAGCTGGGGGGGGGCTGAAGCTTTCTTT.

The rearrangement links TRBV18 to TRBJ1-4; no clear D. The V gene's germline CDR1 is KGHSH and CDR2 LQKENI. CDR3 length: 16 residues. V lost 3 bases, J lost 0 bases, and 11 bases lay in between. CDR3 amino acids: CASSPDAGTTNEKLFF. The CDR3 DNA reads as TGTGCCAGCTCACCCGACGCGGGGACAACTAATGAAAAACTGTTTTTT.

The rearrangement uses TRBV7-9 and TRBJ1-2; D possibly corresponds to TRBD1 (6 bases). V gave up 5 bases and J gave up 1 base, with 14 bases separating them. The CDR3 is 15 residues long. From germline, CDR1 is SEHNR and CDR2 FQNEAQ (reference sequence). CDR3 amino acids: CASSPGPQGNYGYTF. CDR3 nucleotide sequence: TGTGCCAGCAGCCCCGGGCCACAGGGTAACTATGGCTACACCTTC.

This clone was seen only once. V is TRBV6-1 and J is TRBJ1-5; D call uncertain. CDR3 length: 14 amino acids. Germline CDR1 and CDR2: MNHNS and SASEGT. The V and J ends lost 2 bases and 0 bases respectively, with 5 bases between them. CDR3 in amino acids: CASSEQDSNQPQHF. In DNA, the CDR3 is TGTGCCAGCAGTGAACAGGATAGCAATCAGCCCCAGCATTTT.

This sequence joins TRBV11-3 and TRBJ2-1, with a tentative D call TRBD1 (6 bases). The germline V gene has CDR1 SGHNT and CDR2 YENEEA. The V end was cut by 5 bases, the J end by 8 bases, with 10 bases between. This CDR3 comprises 12 residues. Here the CDR3 DNA reads TGTGCCAGCAGCGCAGGGGTGGATGAGCAGTTCTTC. As protein: CASSAGVDEQFF.

This chain links TRBV18 with TRBJ1-2, with TRBD1 identical over 10 bases. This CDR3 has 17 residues. Unmatched junction bases numbered 20, after V lost 8 bases and J lost 8 bases. The germline V gene encodes CDR1 KGHSH and CDR2 LQKENI. CDR3 nucleotide sequence: TGTGCCAGCCCCGCCAAGACAGGGGGCCAAAAACTTCGGGGCTACACCTTC. Its translation: CASPAKTGGQKLRGYTF.

The V gene is TRBV5-1, the J gene TRBJ2-2; D gene ambiguous. V lost 1 base and J lost 2, with 9 bases in between. CDR3 length: 15 residues. CDR1 is SGHRS and CDR2 is YFSETQ in the germline V gene. In DNA, the CDR3 is TGCGCCAGCAGCTTGCGTAGTACCAACACCGGGGAGCTGTTTTTT. Its protein product is CASSLRSTNTGELFF.